The source of this TCR beta chain is a study of shared clonotypes between healthy human individuals. Study-wide results and caveats: It was the non-shared clonotypes that had lower generation probabilities than clonotypes shared by all four donors.

This clone was observed a single time. Antigen: not known. It was at deep level that the assay was run. Some clones are missing from TCRdb's copy, which holds only in-frame ones; the method was immunoSEQ multiplex PCR. Of around 2.5 million clones in the sample, more than 85% were seen once. Caucasian adults residing in Nashville, Tennessee made up all the donors. There are 14 residues in the CDR3. V was clipped by 1 base and J by 5 bases; unmatched bases: 6. The germline V gene encodes CDR1 SQVTM and CDR2 ANQGSEA. This clonotype was sampled from a man younger than 35 in good health. Some clones in this sample may be carry-over from other donors' samples. This sequence joins TRBV29-1 and TRBJ2-5; 8 positions match TRBD1. Sequencing was performed on naive CD4+ T cells from PBMCs. Subset: CD45RA+ positively selected. Here the CDR3 DNA reads TGCAGCGTTGAAGTGGACAGGGCTATGGAGACCCAGTACTTC. Translated, it gives CSVEVDRAMETQYF.